This is a list of T cell receptor beta chains from one sample in a study of blood T cell repertoires in COVID-19. TCRdb's table, derived via immunoSEQ multiplex PCR, lists solely in-frame clones and lacks some. The table includes roughly 320,000 clones, roughly 85% detected once. Sample: peripheral blood. These receptors were obtained from a human donor in a cohort sampled during active COVID-19. The CDR3 runs from the conserved cysteine through the conserved F or W. A D gene is named only where the DNA matches it firmly. Rows may omit the clone size; those that give it use once, few, many or a size class.

D gene	clone size	V gene	J gene	CDR3 protein	CDR3 DNA
-	-	TRBV10-3	TRBJ1-1	CAISPTGTEAFF	TGTGCCATCAGTCCCACAGGGACTGAAGCTTTCTTT
-	-	TRBV4-1	TRBJ1-2	CASSQDQGRGGYTF	TGCGCCAGCAGCCAAGATCAGGGCAGGGGAGGCTACACCTTC
-	few	TRBV6-5	TRBJ1-1	CASSYGGNTEAFF	TGTGCCAGCAGTTACGGAGGGAACACTGAAGCTTTCTTT
TRBD1	-	TRBV30	TRBJ1-4	CAWISGTGDEKLFF	TGTGCCTGGATCTCCGGGACAGGGGATGAAAAACTGTTTTTT
TRBD1	-	TRBV6-5	TRBJ1-1	CASSLGQEAFF	TGTGCCAGCAGCTTGGGACAGGAGGCTTTCTTT
TRBD1	once	TRBV6-1	TRBJ1-5	CASSELGQVNQPQHF	TGTGCCAGCAGTGAATTGGGACAGGTCAATCAGCCCCAGCATTTT
-	few	TRBV21-1	TRBJ1-5	CASSKETGGRQPQHF	TGTGCCAGCAGCAAAGAGACAGGGGGCCGTCAGCCCCAGCATTTT
-	-	TRBV27	TRBJ1-6	CASSHALSSYNSPLHF	TGTGCCAGCAGTCATGCTCTAAGCTCCTATAATTCACCCCTCCACTTT
TRBD1	once	TRBV28	TRBJ1-5	CASSTVGRGNQPQHF	TGTGCCAGCAGTACAGTGGGCAGGGGGAATCAGCCCCAGCATTTT
-	many	TRBV20-1	TRBJ1-1	CSVARDTEAFF	TGCAGTGTCGCGAGGGACACTGAAGCTTTCTTT
-	-	TRBV5-1	TRBJ2-1	CASSISFGGSEQFF	TGCGCCAGCAGCATTTCGTTTGGGGGCAGTGAGCAGTTCTTC
TRBD1	-	TRBV12-5	TRBJ1-2	CASGLGRQGANGYTF	TGTGCTAGTGGTTTGGGTCGACAGGGGGCAAATGGCTACACCTTC
-	-	TRBV29-1	TRBJ1-4	CSVLTETTNEKLFF	TGCAGCGTCCTGACAGAGACAACTAATGAAAAACTGTTTTTT
TRBD2	-	TRBV18	TRBJ2-7	CASSPGRGLVGRTYEQYF	TGTGCCAGCTCACCGGGGCGGGGGTTAGTCGGCCGTACCTACGAGCAGTACTTC
-	-	TRBV19	TRBJ1-5	CASSIQGDQPQHF	TGTGCCAGTAGTATTCAGGGCGATCAGCCCCAGCATTTT
TRBD1	-	TRBV19	TRBJ1-5	CASSMDRGGNQPQHF	TGTGCCAGTAGTATGGACAGGGGTGGCAATCAGCCCCAGCATTTT
-	-	TRBV2	TRBJ1-1	CASSPRGYTEAFF	TGTGCCAGCAGTCCTAGGGGCTACACTGAAGCTTTCTTT
TRBD1	-	TRBV7-3	TRBJ2-7	CASSWGTGYEQYF	TGTGCCAGCAGCTGGGGGACAGGCTACGAGCAGTACTTC
TRBD1	-	TRBV29-1	TRBJ2-7	CSVEEYRGLGEQYF	TGCAGCGTTGAAGAATACAGGGGGTTGGGTGAGCAGTACTTC
TRBD2	-	TRBV4-2	TRBJ2-3	CASSQDGPSGGTDTQYF	TGTGCCAGCAGCCAAGATGGCCCTAGCGGGGGCACAGATACGCAGTATTTT
TRBD1	-	TRBV10-3	TRBJ1-1	CAIAPDRDANTEAFF	TGTGCCATCGCCCCCGACAGGGACGCGAACACTGAAGCTTTCTTT
TRBD1	-	TRBV25-1	TRBJ1-2	CASSETGGRDGYTF	TGTGCCAGCAGCGAGACAGGGGGAAGGGATGGCTACACCTTC
TRBD2	-	TRBV15	TRBJ2-4	CATSRDQAGAKNIQYF	TGTGCCACCAGCAGAGATCAAGCGGGGGCCAAAAACATTCAGTACTTC
-	-	TRBV7-9	TRBJ2-5	CAGARAKGETQYF	TGTGCCGGAGCGAGGGCCAAGGGAGAGACCCAGTACTTC
-	-	TRBV6-5	TRBJ1-5	CASRGGAGSNQPQHF	TGTGCCAGCAGGGGGGGTGCTGGGAGCAATCAGCCCCAGCATTTT
-	once	TRBV13	TRBJ1-3	CASSLYQDERNTIYF	TGTGCCAGCAGCTTGTATCAGGATGAACGAAACACCATATATTTT
-	-	TRBV3-1/TRBV3-2	TRBJ2-7	CASSPTTGTPYEQYF	TGTGCCAGCAGCCCAACCACCGGGACTCCGTACGAGCAGTACTTC
TRBD2	-	TRBV5-1	TRBJ2-1	CASSLAGRNNEQFF	TGCGCCAGCAGCTTAGCGGGGAGAAACAATGAGCAGTTCTTC
-	-	TRBV5-5	TRBJ2-2	CASSLRTGVGTGELFF	TGTGCCAGCAGCTTGAGGACGGGGGTGGGTACCGGGGAGCTGTTTTTT
TRBD1	-	TRBV11-2	TRBJ2-2	CASRGPFGQGSNTGELFF	TGTGCCAGCAGGGGCCCCTTTGGACAGGGGTCTAACACCGGGGAGCTGTTTTTT
-	-	TRBV15	TRBJ1-5	CATSRGQDHNQPQHF	TGTGCCACCAGCAGGGGGCAGGACCATAATCAGCCCCAGCATTTT
TRBD1	-	TRBV5-5	TRBJ1-6	CASSAQGAGNSPLHF	TGTGCCAGCAGCGCTCAGGGGGCTGGTAATTCACCCCTCCACTTT
TRBD1	-	TRBV18	TRBJ2-1	CASSKTGDRNEQFF	TGTGCCAGCTCAAAAACAGGGGATCGCAATGAGCAGTTCTTC
TRBD1	-	TRBV5-1	TRBJ2-6	CASSFITGESSGANVLTF	TGCGCCAGCAGCTTTATTACAGGGGAGAGCTCTGGGGCCAACGTCCTGACTTTC
TRBD2	-	TRBV18	TRBJ2-3	CASSRDYSGGYTSTDTQYF	TGTGCCAGCTCACGCGACTATAGCGGGGGGTACACTAGCACAGATACGCAGTATTTT
TRBD1	-	TRBV5-8	TRBJ1-5	CASSLAQGTQPQHF	TGTGCCAGCAGCTTGGCACAGGGGACTCAGCCCCAGCATTTT
-	-	TRBV6-5	TRBJ2-7	CASSYSRVSAYEQYF	TGTGCCAGCAGTTACTCGAGGGTTTCGGCCTACGAGCAGTACTTC
TRBD1	-	TRBV7-2	TRBJ2-2	CASSPRTGWTGELFF	TGTGCCAGCAGCCCGCGGACAGGGTGGACCGGGGAGCTGTTTTTT
-	-	TRBV19	TRBJ1-2	CASSIQGTRGYTF	TGTGCCAGTAGTATTCAGGGAACCAGAGGCTACACCTTC
TRBD2	-	TRBV24-1	TRBJ2-3	CATSDTRVGGGSTDTQYF	TGTGCCACCAGTGATACCCGCGTTGGCGGGGGGTCCACAGATACGCAGTATTTT
TRBD2	-	TRBV24-1	TRBJ2-1	CATSDLGTMRNEQFF	TGTGCCACCAGTGATTTAGGGACTATGAGGAATGAGCAGTTCTTC
-	-	TRBV19	TRBJ2-1	CASSPVSGRSSYNEQFF	TGTGCCAGTAGCCCTGTTTCAGGGCGAAGTTCCTACAATGAGCAGTTCTTC
-	-	TRBV11-1	TRBJ2-1	CASSHPGSPNEQFF	TGTGCCAGCAGCCACCCAGGATCACCAAATGAGCAGTTCTTC
-	-	TRBV18	TRBJ2-7	CASSPESKTYEQYF	TGTGCCAGCTCACCGGAGAGTAAAACCTACGAGCAGTACTTC
-	-	TRBV3-1/TRBV3-2	TRBJ1-4	CASSPERGLPNQGKLFF	TGTGCCAGCAGCCCAGAACGGGGACTTCCAAACCAGGGAAAACTGTTTTTT